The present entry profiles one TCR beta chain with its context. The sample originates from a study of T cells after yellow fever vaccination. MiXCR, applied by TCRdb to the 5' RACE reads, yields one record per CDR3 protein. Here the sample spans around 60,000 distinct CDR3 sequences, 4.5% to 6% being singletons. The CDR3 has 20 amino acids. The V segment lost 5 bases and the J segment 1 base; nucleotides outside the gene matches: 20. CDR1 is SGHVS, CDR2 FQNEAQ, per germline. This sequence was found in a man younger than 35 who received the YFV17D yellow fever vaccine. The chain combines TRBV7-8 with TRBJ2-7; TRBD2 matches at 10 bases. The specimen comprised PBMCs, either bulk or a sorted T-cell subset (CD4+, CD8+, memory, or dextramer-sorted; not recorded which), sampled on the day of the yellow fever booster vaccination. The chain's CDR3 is CASSPLYPGLAGEGSYEQYF. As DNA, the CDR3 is TGTGCCAGCAGCCCCCTCTACCCTGGGCTAGCGGGGGAAGGGTCCTACGAGCAGTACTTC.